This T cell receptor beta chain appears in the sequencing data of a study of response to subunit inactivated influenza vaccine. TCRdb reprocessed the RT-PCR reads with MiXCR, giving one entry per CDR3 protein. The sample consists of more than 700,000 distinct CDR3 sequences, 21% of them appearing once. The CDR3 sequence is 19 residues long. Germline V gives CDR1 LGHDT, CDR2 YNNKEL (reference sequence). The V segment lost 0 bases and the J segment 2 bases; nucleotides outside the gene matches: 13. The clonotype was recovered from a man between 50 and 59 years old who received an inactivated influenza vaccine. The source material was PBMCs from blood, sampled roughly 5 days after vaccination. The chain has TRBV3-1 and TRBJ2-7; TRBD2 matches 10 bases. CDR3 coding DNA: TGTGCCAGCAGCCAAGAGTTATGGCTAGCGGGAGTTCTACCCTACGAGCAGTACTTC. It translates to CASSQELWLAGVLPYEQYF.